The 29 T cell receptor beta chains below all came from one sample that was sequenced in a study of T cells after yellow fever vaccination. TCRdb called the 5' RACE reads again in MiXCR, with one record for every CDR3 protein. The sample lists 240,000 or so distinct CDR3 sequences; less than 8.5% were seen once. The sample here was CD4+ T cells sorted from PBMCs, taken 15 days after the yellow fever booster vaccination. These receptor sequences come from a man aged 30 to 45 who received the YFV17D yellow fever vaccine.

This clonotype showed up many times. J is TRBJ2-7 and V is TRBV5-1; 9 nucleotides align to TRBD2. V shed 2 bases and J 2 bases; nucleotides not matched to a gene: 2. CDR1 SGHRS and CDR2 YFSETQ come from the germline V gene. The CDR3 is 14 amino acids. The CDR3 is CASSFLAGTYEQYF. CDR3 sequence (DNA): TGCGCCAGCAGCTTTCTAGCGGGAACCTACGAGCAGTACTTC.

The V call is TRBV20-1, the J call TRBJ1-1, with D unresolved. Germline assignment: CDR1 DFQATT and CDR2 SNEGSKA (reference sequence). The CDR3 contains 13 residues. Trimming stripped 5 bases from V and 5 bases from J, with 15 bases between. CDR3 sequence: CSAAVDRATEAFF. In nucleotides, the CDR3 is TGCAGTGCTGCTGTGGACCGAGCGACTGAAGCTTTCTTT.

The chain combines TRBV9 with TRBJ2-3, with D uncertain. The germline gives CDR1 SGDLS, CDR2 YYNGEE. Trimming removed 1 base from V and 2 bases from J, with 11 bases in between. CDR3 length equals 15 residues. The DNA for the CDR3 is TGTGCCAGCAGCGTATCCCCCAGACCCACAGATACGCAGTATTTT. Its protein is CASSVSPRPTDTQYF.

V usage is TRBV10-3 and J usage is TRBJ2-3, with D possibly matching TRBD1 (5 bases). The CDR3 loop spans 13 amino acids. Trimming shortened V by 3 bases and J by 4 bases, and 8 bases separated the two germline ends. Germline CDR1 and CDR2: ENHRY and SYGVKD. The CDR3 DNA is TGTGCCATCAGTGATCAACAGGCAGATACGCAGTATTTT. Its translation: CAISDQQADTQYF.

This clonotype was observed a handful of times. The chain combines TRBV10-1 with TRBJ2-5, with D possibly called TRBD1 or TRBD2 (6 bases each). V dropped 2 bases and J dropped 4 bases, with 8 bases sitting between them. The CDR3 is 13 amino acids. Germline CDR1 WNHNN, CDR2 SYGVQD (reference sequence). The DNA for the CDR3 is TGCGCCAGCAGTGAGCGGGGGCGAGAGACCCAGTACTTC. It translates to CASSERGRETQYF.

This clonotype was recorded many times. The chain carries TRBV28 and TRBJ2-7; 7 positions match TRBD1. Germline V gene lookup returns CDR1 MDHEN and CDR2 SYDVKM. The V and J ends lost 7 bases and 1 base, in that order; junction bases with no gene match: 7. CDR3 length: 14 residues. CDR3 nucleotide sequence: TGTGCCAGCACCCAAGGGACAGTATCCTACGAGCAGTACTTC. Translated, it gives CASTQGTVSYEQYF. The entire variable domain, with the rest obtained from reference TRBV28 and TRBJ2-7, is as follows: DVKVTQSSRYLVKRTGEKVFLECVQDMDHENMFWYRQDPGLGLRLIYFSYDVKMKEKGDIPEGYSVSREKKERFSLILESASTNQTSMYLCASTQGTVSYEQYFGPGTRLTVT.

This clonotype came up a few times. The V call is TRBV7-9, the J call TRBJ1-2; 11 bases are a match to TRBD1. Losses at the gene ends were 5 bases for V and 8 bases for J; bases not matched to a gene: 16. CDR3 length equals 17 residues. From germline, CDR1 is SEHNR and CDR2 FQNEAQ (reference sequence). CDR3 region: CASSRSAAGTGGRGYTF. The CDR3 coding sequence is TGTGCCAGCAGCCGCAGCGCTGCCGGGACAGGGGGACGAGGCTACACCTTC.

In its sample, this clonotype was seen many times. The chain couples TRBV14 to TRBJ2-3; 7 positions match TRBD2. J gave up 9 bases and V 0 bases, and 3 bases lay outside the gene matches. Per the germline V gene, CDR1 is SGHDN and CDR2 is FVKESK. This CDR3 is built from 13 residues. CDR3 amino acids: CASSQDRAGTQYF. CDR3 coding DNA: TGTGCCAGCAGCCAAGATCGAGCGGGGACGCAGTATTTT.

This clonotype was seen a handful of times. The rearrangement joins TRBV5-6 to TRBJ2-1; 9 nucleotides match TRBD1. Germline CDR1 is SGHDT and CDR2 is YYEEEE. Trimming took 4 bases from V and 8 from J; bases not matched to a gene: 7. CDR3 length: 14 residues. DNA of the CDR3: TGTGCCAGCAGCACCGGGACAGGGATCGATGAGCAGTTCTTC. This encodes CASSTGTGIDEQFF.

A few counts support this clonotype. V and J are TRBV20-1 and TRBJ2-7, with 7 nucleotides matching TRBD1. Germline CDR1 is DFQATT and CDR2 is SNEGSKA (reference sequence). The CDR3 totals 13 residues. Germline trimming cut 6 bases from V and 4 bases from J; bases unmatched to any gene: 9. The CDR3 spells CSAPRDREYEQYF. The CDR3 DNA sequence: TGCAGTGCCCCCCGGGACAGAGAATACGAGCAGTACTTC.

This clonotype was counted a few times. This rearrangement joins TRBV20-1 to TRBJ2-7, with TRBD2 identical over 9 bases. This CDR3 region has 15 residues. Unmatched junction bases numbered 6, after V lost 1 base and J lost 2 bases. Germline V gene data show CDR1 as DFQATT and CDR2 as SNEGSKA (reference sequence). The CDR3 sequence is CSARGTSGLAYEQYF. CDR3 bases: TGCAGTGCTAGAGGAACTAGCGGGCTGGCCTACGAGCAGTACTTC.

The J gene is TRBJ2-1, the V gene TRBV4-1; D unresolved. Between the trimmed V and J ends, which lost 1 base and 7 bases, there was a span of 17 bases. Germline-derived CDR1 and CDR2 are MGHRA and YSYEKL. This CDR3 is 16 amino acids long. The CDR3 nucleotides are TGCGCCAGCAGCCAAGTCGGGCGTGGGGATAGGAATGAGCAGTTCTTC. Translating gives CASSQVGRGDRNEQFF.

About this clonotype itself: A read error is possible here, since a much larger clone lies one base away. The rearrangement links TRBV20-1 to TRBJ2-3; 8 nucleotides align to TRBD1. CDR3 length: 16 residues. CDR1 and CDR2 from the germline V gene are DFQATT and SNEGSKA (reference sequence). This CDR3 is CCARVERDRITDTQYF. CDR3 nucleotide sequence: TGCTGTGCTAGAGTAGAAAGGGACAGGATCACAGATACGCAGTATTTT.

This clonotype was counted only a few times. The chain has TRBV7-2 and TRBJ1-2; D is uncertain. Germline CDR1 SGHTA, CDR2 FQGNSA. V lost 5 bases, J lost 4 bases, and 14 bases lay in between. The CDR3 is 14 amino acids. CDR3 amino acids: CASSPRRDIYGYTF. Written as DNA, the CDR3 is TGTGCCAGCAGCCCGAGGCGGGATATCTATGGCTACACCTTC.

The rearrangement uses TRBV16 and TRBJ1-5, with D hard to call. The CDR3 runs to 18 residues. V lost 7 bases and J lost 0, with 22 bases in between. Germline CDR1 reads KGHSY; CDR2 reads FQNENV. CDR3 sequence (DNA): TGTGCCAGCAAGCTCAATGTGGGCGGGATCTATAGCAATCAGCCCCAGCATTTT. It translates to CASKLNVGGIYSNQPQHF. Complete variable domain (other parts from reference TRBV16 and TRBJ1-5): GEEVAQTPKHLVRGEGQKAKLYCAPIKGHSYVFWYQQVLKNEFKFLISFQNENVFDETGMPKERFSAKCLPNSPCSLEIQATKLEDSAVYFCASKLNVGGIYSNQPQHFGDGTRLSIL.

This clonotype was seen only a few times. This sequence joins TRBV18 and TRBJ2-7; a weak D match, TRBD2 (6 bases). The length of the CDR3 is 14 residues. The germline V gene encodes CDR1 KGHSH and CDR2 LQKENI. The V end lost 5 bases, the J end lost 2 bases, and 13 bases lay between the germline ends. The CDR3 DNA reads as TGTGCCAGCTCAATCGGGGGACCCACCTACGAGCAGTACTTC. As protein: CASSIGGPTYEQYF. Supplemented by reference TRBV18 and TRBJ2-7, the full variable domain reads NAGVMQNPRHLVRRRGQEARLRCSPMKGHSHVYWYRQLPEEGLKFMVYLQKENIIDESGMPKERFSAEFPKEGPSILRIQQVVRGDSAAYFCASSIGGPTYEQYFGPGTRLTVT.

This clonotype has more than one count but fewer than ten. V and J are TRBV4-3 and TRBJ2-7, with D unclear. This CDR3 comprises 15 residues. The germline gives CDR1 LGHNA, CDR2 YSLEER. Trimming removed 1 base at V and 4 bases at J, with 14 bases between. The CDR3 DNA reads TGCGCCAGCAGCCAAGGCCTAAGCTCGCGATACGAGCAGTACTTC. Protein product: CASSQGLSSRYEQYF.

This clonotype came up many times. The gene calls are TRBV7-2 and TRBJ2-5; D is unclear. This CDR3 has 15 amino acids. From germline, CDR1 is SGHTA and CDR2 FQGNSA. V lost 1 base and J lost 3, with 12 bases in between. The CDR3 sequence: CASSLGGLYEETQYF. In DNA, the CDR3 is TGTGCCAGCAGCTTAGGTGGGCTATACGAAGAGACCCAGTACTTC.

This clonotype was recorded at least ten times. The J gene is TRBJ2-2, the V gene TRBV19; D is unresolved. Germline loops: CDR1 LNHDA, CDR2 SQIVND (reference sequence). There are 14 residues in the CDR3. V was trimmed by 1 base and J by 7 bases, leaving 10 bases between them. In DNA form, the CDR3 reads TGTGCCAGTAGTATAGGGGCCGCCGGCGGGGAGCTGTTTTTT. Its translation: CASSIGAAGGELFF.

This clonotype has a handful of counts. The CDR3 here is CASQASPNYGYTF. Here the CDR3 DNA reads TGTGCCAGTCAAGCGAGCCCTAACTATGGCTACACCTTC. This chain uses TRBV6-6 with TRBJ1-2; D uncertain. Germline V lookup: CDR1 MNHNY, CDR2 SVGAGI (reference sequence). Trimming shortened V by 9 bases and J by 0 bases, and 11 bases separated the two germline ends. The CDR3 is 13 amino acids.

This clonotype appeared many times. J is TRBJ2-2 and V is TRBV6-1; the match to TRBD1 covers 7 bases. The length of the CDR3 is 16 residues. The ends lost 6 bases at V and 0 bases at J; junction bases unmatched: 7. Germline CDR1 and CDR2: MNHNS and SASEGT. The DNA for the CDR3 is TGTGCCAGCAGGGGACAGCCGTTCGCGAACACCGGGGAGCTGTTTTTT. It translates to CASRGQPFANTGELFF.

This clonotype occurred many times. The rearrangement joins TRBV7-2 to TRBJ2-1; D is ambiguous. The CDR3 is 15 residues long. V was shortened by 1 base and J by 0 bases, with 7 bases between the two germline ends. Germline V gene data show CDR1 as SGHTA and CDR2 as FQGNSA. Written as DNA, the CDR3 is TGTGCCAGCAGCTTAGAGGGTCGCTCCTACAATGAGCAGTTCTTC. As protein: CASSLEGRSYNEQFF.

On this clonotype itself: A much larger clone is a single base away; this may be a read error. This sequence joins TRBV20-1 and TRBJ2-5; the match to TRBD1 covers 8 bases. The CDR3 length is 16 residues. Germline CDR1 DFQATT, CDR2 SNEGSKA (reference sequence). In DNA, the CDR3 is TGCTGTGCTCCCCCCCAGGGGGCGTCCTTCGTAGGGACCCAGTACTTC. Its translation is CCAPPQGASFVGTQYF.

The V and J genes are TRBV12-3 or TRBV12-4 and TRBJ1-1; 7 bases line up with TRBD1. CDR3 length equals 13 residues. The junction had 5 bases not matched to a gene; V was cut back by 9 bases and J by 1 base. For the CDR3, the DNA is TGTGCCAGTCTGACAGGGCCGAACACTGAAGCTTTCTTT. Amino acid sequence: CASLTGPNTEAFF.

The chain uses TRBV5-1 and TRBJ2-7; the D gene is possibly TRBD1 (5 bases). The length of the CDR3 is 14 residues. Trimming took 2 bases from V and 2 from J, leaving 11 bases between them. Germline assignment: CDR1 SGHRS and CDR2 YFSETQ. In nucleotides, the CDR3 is TGCGCCAGCAGCTTCGTGACAGACACCTACGAGCAGTACTTC. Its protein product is CASSFVTDTYEQYF.

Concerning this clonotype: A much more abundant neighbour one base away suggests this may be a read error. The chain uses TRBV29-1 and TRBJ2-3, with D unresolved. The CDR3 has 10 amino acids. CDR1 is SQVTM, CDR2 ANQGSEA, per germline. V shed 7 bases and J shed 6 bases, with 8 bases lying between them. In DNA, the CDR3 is TGCAGCGCTGATCGGGATACGCAGTATTTT. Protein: CSADRDTQYF.

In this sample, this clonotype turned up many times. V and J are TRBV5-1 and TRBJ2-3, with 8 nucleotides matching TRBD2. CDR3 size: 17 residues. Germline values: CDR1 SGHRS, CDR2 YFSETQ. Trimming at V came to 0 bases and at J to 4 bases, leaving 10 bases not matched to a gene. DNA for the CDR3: TGCGCCAGCAGCTTGGTTGGTTTAGCGGGGTTTTCAGATACGCAGTATTTT. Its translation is CASSLVGLAGFSDTQYF.

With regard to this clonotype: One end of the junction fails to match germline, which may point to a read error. CDR3 loop: CSARSGSGGYEQNF. In nucleotides, the CDR3 is TGCAGTGCTAGATCCGGTAGCGGGGGGTACGAGCAGAACTTC. The chain uses TRBV20-1 and TRBJ2-7, with 10 nucleotides matching TRBD2. Germline assignment: CDR1 DFQATT and CDR2 SNEGSKA (reference sequence). CDR3 length: 14 residues.

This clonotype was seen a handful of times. The CDR3 is CASSRSDRGNNEQFF. CDR3 DNA sequence: TGTGCCAGCTCACGTTCGGACAGGGGTAACAATGAGCAGTTCTTC. This rearrangement joins TRBV18 to TRBJ2-1; the match to TRBD1 covers 9 bases. The CDR3 is 15 residues long. Germline V gene sequence: CDR1 KGHSH, CDR2 LQKENI. Trimming cost V 4 bases and J 5 bases; bases outside gene matches: 6.